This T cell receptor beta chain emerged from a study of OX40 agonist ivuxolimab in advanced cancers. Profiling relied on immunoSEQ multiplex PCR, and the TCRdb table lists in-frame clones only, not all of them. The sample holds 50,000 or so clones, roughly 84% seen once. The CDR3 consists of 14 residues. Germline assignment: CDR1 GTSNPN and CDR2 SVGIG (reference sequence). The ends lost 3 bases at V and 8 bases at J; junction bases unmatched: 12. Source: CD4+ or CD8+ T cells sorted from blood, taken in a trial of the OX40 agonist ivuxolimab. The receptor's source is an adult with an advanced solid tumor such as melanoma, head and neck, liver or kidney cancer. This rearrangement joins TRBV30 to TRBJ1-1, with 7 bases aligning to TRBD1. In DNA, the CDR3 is TGTGCCTGGAGCGCCGGGACAGCGTCCGTGGAAGCTTTCTTT. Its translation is CAWSAGTASVEAFF.